Shown below are 21 T cell receptor beta chains from a single sample sequenced in a study of cytomegalovirus exposure and HLA in healthy donors. Primers for the PCR totalled 60 Vbeta and 13 Jbeta. Sequencing used immunoSEQ multiplex PCR; TCRdb keeps in-frame clones, though not all of them. The sample yields around 120,000 clones, approximately 80% seen once. The sample comprised PBMCs. Receptor source: a man aged 50 to 60 in good health and CMV-seropositive.

This rearrangement joins TRBV5-4 to TRBJ1-1; D is uncertain. Trimming left V 4 bases short and J 1 base short, with 17 bases between. The CDR3 is 16 amino acids. CDR1 is SGHNT and CDR2 is YYREEE in the germline V gene (reference sequence). CDR3 coding DNA: TGTGCCAGCAGCCCACCGGGAGGGAAGGGGAACACTGAAGCTTTCTTT. Translation: CASSPPGGKGNTEAFF.

As for this clone: At one end, the junction sequence differs from germline, possibly due to a read error. The rearrangement joins TRBV11-1 to TRBJ1-2; a possible D gene is TRBD1 (6 bases). This CDR3 has 16 amino acids. In germline, CDR1 is SGHAT, CDR2 FQDESV (reference sequence). Written as DNA, the CDR3 is TGTGCCAGCAGCTTAGGTCGGACAGCGGCTAACTATGGCAACACCTTC. It translates to CASSLGRTAANYGNTF.

The chain joins TRBV5-6 to TRBJ1-6; perhaps TRBD1 as D (5 bases). The V and J ends lost 0 bases and 0 bases respectively, with 10 bases between them. Germline CDR1 reads SGHDT; CDR2 reads YYEEEE. The CDR3 extends over 17 amino acids. The CDR3 DNA sequence: TGTGCCAGCAGCTTGGTGGGTGACAGCTCCTATAATTCACCCCTCCACTTT. This codes for CASSLVGDSSYNSPLHF.

The chain has TRBV4-2 and TRBJ2-1, with TRBD2 identical over 10 bases. With V trimmed by 3 bases and J by 2 bases, 1 base remained unmatched. Per the germline V gene, CDR1 is LGHNA and CDR2 is YNFKEQ. The CDR3 loop spans 15 amino acids. This CDR3 is CASSQGLAPYNEQFF. CDR3 coding DNA: TGTGCCAGCAGCCAGGGACTAGCGCCCTACAATGAGCAGTTCTTC.

V gene TRBV5-1 combines with J gene TRBJ1-4, with 9 bases fitting TRBD1. The CDR3 runs 16 residues. Per germline, CDR1 SGHRS and CDR2 YFSETQ. Germline trimming cut 4 bases from V and 0 bases from J; bases unmatched to any gene: 4. The CDR3 DNA reads TGCGCCAGCAGCCCCGGACAGGGGACAACTAATGAAAAACTGTTTTTT. Amino acid sequence: CASSPGQGTTNEKLFF.

This chain links TRBV6-6 with TRBJ2-5; 8 positions agree with TRBD1. The CDR3 covers 14 residues. Germline lookup yields CDR1 MNHNY and CDR2 SVGAGI (reference sequence). The junction had 8 bases not matched to a gene; V was cut back by 6 bases and J by 5 bases. CDR3 loop: CASRTDRVRETQYF. The CDR3 nucleotides are TGTGCCAGCAGAACGGACAGGGTCCGGGAGACCCAGTACTTC.

This clone was detected a few times. V and J are TRBV5-1 and TRBJ2-7, with TRBD1 as a possible D gene (6 bases). Trimming stripped 0 bases from V and 5 bases from J, with 12 bases between. Germline values: CDR1 SGHRS, CDR2 YFSETQ. This CDR3 comprises 14 residues. The CDR3 sequence is CASSLGQGTNEQYF. In DNA, the CDR3 is TGCGCCAGCAGCTTGGGGCAGGGGACAAACGAGCAGTACTTC. Based on the CDR3 plus reference TRBV5-1 and TRBJ2-7, the full variable domain is KAGVTQTPRYLIKTRGQQVTLSCSPISGHRSVSWYQQTPGQGLQFLFEYFSETQRNKGNFPGRFSGRQFSNSRSEMNVSTLELGDSALYLCASSLGQGTNEQYFGPGTRLTVT.

The CDR3: CASSQETGTGPTQYF. The CDR3 DNA sequence: TGCGCCAGCAGCCAAGAAACAGGGACAGGGCCTACGCAGTATTTT. This chain connects TRBV4-1 to TRBJ2-3; 9 bases map to TRBD1. The germline V gene encodes CDR1 MGHRA and CDR2 YSYEKL. CDR3 length: 15 residues. J lost 8 bases, V lost 0 bases, and 6 bases had no gene match.

This chain uses TRBV30 with TRBJ1-1; TRBD1 is a possible D gene (5 bases). Looked up from germline, CDR1 is GTSNPN and CDR2 is SVGIG (reference sequence). V shed 5 bases and J shed 4 bases, with 14 bases lying between them. The CDR3 loop spans 13 amino acids. Here the CDR3 DNA reads TGTGCCTGGGGGCGGCAGGGTGGCACTGAAGCTTTCTTT. It specifies CAWGRQGGTEAFF.

The rearrangement joins TRBV4-3 to TRBJ1-2; weak D call: TRBD1 (6 bases). CDR1 is LGHNA and CDR2 is YSLEER in the germline V gene. The CDR3 has 15 amino acids. Trimming cost V 0 bases and J 8 bases, with 16 bases left between them. In DNA, the CDR3 is TGCGCCAGCAGCCAAGATAACAGGGTGGTATGGGGCTACACCTTC. Residues: CASSQDNRVVWGYTF.

The V gene is TRBV6-1, the J gene TRBJ2-1, with D hard to call. In germline, CDR1 is MNHNS, CDR2 SASEGT. V was cut by 4 bases and J by 6 bases, with 7 bases left in between. The CDR3 covers 12 residues. For the CDR3, the DNA is TGTGCCAGCAGTGCGACTGCCAATGAGCAGTTCTTC. Translation gives CASSATANEQFF.

This chain connects TRBV6-6 to TRBJ1-2; TRBD1 agrees at 7 bases. The J segment lost 3 bases and the V segment lost 4 bases, leaving 8 bases of the junction unmatched. Germline lookup yields CDR1 MNHNY and CDR2 SVGAGI (reference sequence). The CDR3 is 15 amino acids. The CDR3 loop is CASSSLTGSHYGYTF. The CDR3 nucleotides read TGTGCCAGCAGTTCCCTGACAGGGAGTCACTATGGCTACACCTTC.

The chain employs TRBV29-1 and TRBJ1-1; D is unresolved. Germline V lookup: CDR1 SQVTM, CDR2 ANQGSEA. The V gene lost 3 bases and the J gene lost 1 base, with 12 bases spanning the gap. The CDR3 loop spans 14 amino acids. The CDR3 nucleotides are TGCAGCGTTGACGCTGGCAGGTCGAACACTGAAGCTTTCTTT. This encodes CSVDAGRSNTEAFF.

The chain joins TRBV19 to TRBJ2-5; 7 nucleotides line up with TRBD1. Germline values: CDR1 LNHDA, CDR2 SQIVND (reference sequence). This CDR3 is built from 16 residues. The V segment lost 4 bases and the J segment 2 bases; nucleotides outside the gene matches: 10. CDR3 sequence reads: CASSRWWGQNQETQYF. CDR3 sequence (DNA): TGTGCCAGTAGTAGATGGTGGGGACAGAATCAAGAGACCCAGTACTTC. Variable domain in full (rest from reference TRBV19 and TRBJ2-5): DGGITQSPKYLFRKEGQNVTLSCEQNLNHDAMYWYRQDPGQGLRLIYYSQIVNDFQKGDIAEGYSVSREKKESFPLTVTSAQKNPTAFYLCASSRWWGQNQETQYFGPGTRLLVL.

The V and J genes are TRBV5-6 and TRBJ1-1, with D possibly matching TRBD1 (6 bases). V gave up 4 bases and J gave up 8 bases, with 18 bases separating them. Per germline, CDR1 SGHDT and CDR2 YYEEEE. The CDR3 is made up of 14 amino acids. CDR3 loop: CASSRLLWQGEAFF. DNA for the CDR3: TGTGCCAGCAGCCGGTTGCTTTGGCAGGGGGAAGCTTTCTTT.

V usage is TRBV18 and J usage is TRBJ2-1, with 10 bases identical to TRBD1. J lost 6 bases, V lost 6 bases, and 8 bases had no gene match. Per the germline V gene, CDR1 is KGHSH and CDR2 is LQKENI. The CDR3 spans 15 residues. CDR3 in amino acids: CASSVRDRGLNEQFF. In DNA form, the CDR3 reads TGTGCCAGCTCCGTACGGGACAGGGGCCTCAATGAGCAGTTCTTC.

The chain uses TRBV5-1 and TRBJ2-3; D may be TRBD2 (6 bases). Germline values: CDR1 SGHRS, CDR2 YFSETQ. The CDR3 consists of 16 residues. Trimming pared 0 bases from V and 0 bases from J, leaving 11 bases between. CDR3: CASSLGTSPSTDTQYF. In DNA form, the CDR3 reads TGCGCCAGCAGCTTGGGTACTAGCCCGAGCACAGATACGCAGTATTTT.

The chain joins TRBV5-1 to TRBJ1-2; D is possibly TRBD1 (6 bases). Trimming stripped 4 bases from V and 2 bases from J, with 12 bases between. CDR1 is SGHRS, CDR2 YFSETQ, per germline. The CDR3 extends over 14 amino acids. The CDR3 DNA reads as TGCGCCAGCAGCGTGACAGGCGCAAACTATGGCTACACCTTC. Translated: CASSVTGANYGYTF.

The V call is TRBV6-5, the J call TRBJ1-1, with 8 bases matching TRBD1. J was trimmed by 7 bases and V by 2 bases; bases with no gene match: 3. This CDR3 is 13 amino acids long. The germline V gene encodes CDR1 MNHEY and CDR2 SVGAGI. CDR3 in amino acids: CASSYRQGIEAFF. The CDR3 region has the DNA TGTGCCAGCAGTTACCGACAGGGGATTGAAGCTTTCTTT.

The chain is built from TRBV5-6 and TRBJ2-1; 7 bases are shared with TRBD2. The CDR3 covers 14 residues. Germline lookup yields CDR1 SGHDT and CDR2 YYEEEE. V lost 1 base to trimming and J lost 8 bases; unmatched junction nucleotides: 6. CDR3 residues: CASSLQGGSHEQFF. Here the CDR3 DNA reads TGTGCCAGCAGCTTGCAGGGAGGGTCCCATGAGCAGTTCTTC.

This clone was seen a few times. V gene TRBV7-2 combines with J gene TRBJ2-1, with D uncertain. This CDR3 contains 12 residues. Germline V gene sequence: CDR1 SGHTA, CDR2 FQGNSA. Trimming cost V 2 bases and J 9 bases, with 8 bases left between them. The CDR3 here is CASSLQESEQFF. Here the CDR3 DNA reads TGTGCCAGCAGCTTACAGGAAAGTGAGCAGTTCTTC.